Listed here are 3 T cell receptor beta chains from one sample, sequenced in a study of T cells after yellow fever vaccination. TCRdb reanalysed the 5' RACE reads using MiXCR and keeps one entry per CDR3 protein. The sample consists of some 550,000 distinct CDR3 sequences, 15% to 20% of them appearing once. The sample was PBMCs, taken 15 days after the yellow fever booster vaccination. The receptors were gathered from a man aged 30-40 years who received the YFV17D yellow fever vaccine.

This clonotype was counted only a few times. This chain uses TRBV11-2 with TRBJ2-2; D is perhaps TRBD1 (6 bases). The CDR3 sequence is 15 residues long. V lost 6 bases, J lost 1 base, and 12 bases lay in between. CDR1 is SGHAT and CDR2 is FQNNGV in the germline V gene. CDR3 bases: TGTGCCAGCAGGACCACAGGGTTGAACACCGGGGAGCTGTTTTTT. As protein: CASRTTGLNTGELFF.

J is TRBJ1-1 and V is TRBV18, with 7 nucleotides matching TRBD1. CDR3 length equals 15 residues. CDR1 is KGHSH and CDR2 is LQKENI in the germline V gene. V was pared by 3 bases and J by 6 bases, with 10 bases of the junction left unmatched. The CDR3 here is CASSPNDRADAEAFF. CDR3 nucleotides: TGTGCCAGCTCACCGAACGACAGGGCGGACGCTGAAGCTTTCTTT.

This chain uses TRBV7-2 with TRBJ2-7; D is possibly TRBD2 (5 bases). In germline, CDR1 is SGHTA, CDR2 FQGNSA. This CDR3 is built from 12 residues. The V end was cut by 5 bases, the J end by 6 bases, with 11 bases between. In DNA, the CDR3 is TGTGCCAGCAGCCCCCGGACTCTCGAGCAGTACTTC. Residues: CASSPRTLEQYF.